One TCR beta chain is described in this entry. What it binds is unknown. The record originates from a study of cytomegalovirus exposure and HLA in healthy donors. Researchers ran the PCR with 60 Vbeta and 13 Jbeta primers. The protocol was immunoSEQ multiplex PCR, while the TCRdb copy is restricted to in-frame clones and leaves out a portion. The sample consists of roughly 140,000 clones, approximately 80% of them appearing once. From germline, CDR1 is SGHVS and CDR2 FQNEAQ. V was clipped by 2 bases and J by 7 bases; unmatched bases: 6. This CDR3 region has 15 residues. Study findings and constraints: It was shown in a later analysis that HLA-associated TCR beta chains were more clonally expanded than other, equally common chains. It is likely that the observed cluster of highly shared sequence variants was a sequencing artifact.

This chain connects TRBV7-8 to TRBJ1-5; 9 bases line up with TRBD1. The TCR was taken from a woman between 35 and 50 years old in good health and CMV-seropositive. Sample: PBMCs. This CDR3 reads CASSLTGQGEQPQHF. CDR3 sequence (DNA): TGTGCCAGCAGCTTAACGGGACAGGGAGAGCAGCCCCAGCATTTT.